This TCR beta chain comes out of a study of T-cell reconstitution after alpha-beta-depleted transplantation in children (dated by TCRdb to between 2015 and 2016). Broadly, across the study: T-cell immune reconstitution after TCRalphabeta/CD19-depleted allogeneic hematopoietic cell transplantation in children was quantitatively tracked in the study by means of TCR repertoire profiling. The research as a whole found: Apparently early alphabetaT-cell count recovery about two months after transplant reportedly relied on only several hundred rapidly expanded clones derived from non-depleted graft cells. Over the following months the frequencies of hyperexpanded clones went down, and after one year T-cell counts and TCRbeta diversity were mostly credited to newly produced T cells. In some patients, the high TCRbeta diversity seen at day 60 was put down to recipient T cells and intrathymic progenitors that had survived conditioning.

Taken from cysteine to phenylalanine, the CDR3 has 16 residues. Kept here is only the CDR3 DNA, which spans 48 bases and is read in frame from base 1. For this chain, trimming is 0 bases at the V end and 7 bases at the J end, and the number of junction bases without a gene match is 10. The germline V gene provides CDR1 SGDLS and CDR2 YYNGEE. Receptor amplification or capture employed PCR. Sequencing relied on an Illumina HiSeq 2500. Molecular barcoding was employed in the preparation of TCR libraries, with unique molecular identifiers being used to normalize TCRbeta repertoire quantification. The public reads were run again by TCRdb, first through fastp at Q25 and then through MiXCR, and only productive beta chains were kept. Each CDR3 protein gets just one entry, which takes the most common genes and DNA from the rows behind it. The sample table shows fewer than 350,000 distinct CDR3 sequences, and roughly a tenth are seen once. Of the sample, 7.5% is held by the ten largest clones.

This clonotype showed up many times. No antigen is known for it. No quality values exist for individual bases; no much larger clone is one base distant. According to the study, the label for this sample's treatment or condition signals: allogeneic hematopoietic cell transplantation with graft depleted of TCRalphabeta T cells and CD19 B cells. The children who served as transplant recipients had been given grafts of TCRalphabeta/CD19-depleted allogeneic hematopoietic cells. Sequencing was performed on PBMCs, taken before TCRalphabeta/CD19-depleted stem cell transplant. The V gene is TRBV9 and the J gene is TRBJ2-1; the central 7 bases match TRBD2. The receptor comes from a boy under two years old with acute myeloid leukemia, due to receive a stem cell transplant. The nucleotide sequence is given as TGTGCCAGCAGCGTAGTAGCGGGTCAACGGGGGAATGAGCAGTTCTTC. Its product reads: CASSVVAGQRGNEQFF.